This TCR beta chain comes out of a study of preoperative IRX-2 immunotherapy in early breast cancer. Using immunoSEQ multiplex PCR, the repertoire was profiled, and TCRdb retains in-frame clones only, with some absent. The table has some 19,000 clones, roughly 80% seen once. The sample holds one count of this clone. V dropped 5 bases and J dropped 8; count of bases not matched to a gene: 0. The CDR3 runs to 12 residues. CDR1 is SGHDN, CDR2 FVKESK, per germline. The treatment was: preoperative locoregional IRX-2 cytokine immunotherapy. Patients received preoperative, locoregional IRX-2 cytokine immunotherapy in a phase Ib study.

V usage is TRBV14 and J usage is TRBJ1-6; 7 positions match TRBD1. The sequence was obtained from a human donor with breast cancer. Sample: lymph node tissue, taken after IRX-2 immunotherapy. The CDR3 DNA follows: TGTGCCAGCAGCAGGGGGCATTCACCCCTCCACTTT. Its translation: CASSRGHSPLHF.